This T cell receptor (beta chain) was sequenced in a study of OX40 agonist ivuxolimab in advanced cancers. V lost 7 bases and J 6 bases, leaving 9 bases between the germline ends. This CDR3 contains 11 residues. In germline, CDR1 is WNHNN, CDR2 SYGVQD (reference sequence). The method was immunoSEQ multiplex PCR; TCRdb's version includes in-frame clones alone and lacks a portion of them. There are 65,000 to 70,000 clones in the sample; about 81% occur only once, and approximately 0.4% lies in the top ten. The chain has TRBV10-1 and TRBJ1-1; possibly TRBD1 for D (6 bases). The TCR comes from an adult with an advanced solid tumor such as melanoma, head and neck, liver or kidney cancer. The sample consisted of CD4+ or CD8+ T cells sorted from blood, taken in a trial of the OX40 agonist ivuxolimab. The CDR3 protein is CASKQGAEAFF. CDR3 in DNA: TGCGCCAGCAAACAGGGCGCTGAAGCTTTCTTT.